The 22 T cell receptor beta chains presented below share a single source sample, sequenced in a study of blood T cell repertoires in COVID-19. Profiled with immunoSEQ multiplex PCR; TCRdb holds only in-frame clones, not every one. The repertoire consists of roughly 7,200 clones, with about 88% occurring once and the leading ten covering roughly 10%. Sequencing input: peripheral blood. These TCRs come from a man aged 70-80 years with active COVID-19.

V and J are TRBV7-3 and TRBJ2-2, with no clear D. The CDR3 extends over 14 amino acids. In germline, CDR1 is SGHTA, CDR2 FQGTGA. Trimming removed 6 bases from V and 0 bases from J, with 8 bases in between. The CDR3 DNA sequence: TGTGCCAGCAGACCAACAGCGAACACCGGGGAGCTGTTTTTT. Amino acid sequence: CASRPTANTGELFF.

In regard to this clone: The identical CDR3 is also encoded by other nucleotide sequences in the sample. The chain uses TRBV19 and TRBJ1-2, with D possibly TRBD1 on 6 matching bases. The CDR3 covers 14 residues. V lost 6 bases and J 2 bases, leaving 13 bases between the germline ends. CDR1 is LNHDA, CDR2 SQIVND, per germline (reference sequence). The CDR3 DNA sequence: TGTGCCAGTAGCCGCCAGGGGATGAACTATGGCTACACCTTC. Protein: CASSRQGMNYGYTF.

There are a few counts of this clone. This chain uses TRBV12-3 or TRBV12-4 with TRBJ2-2, with unresolved D. V was cut by 5 bases and J by 6 bases, with 7 bases left in between. The CDR3 length is 12 residues. CDR3 sequence: CASSPPAGELFF. The CDR3 bases are TGTGCCAGCAGTCCCCCGGCCGGGGAGCTGTTTTTT.

The rearrangement joins TRBV3-1 (or the pseudogene TRBV3-2) to TRBJ1-4; D not certain. Germline V gene lookup returns CDR1 LGHDT and CDR2 YNNKEL (reference sequence). Trimming removed 3 bases from V and 0 bases from J, with 8 bases in between. This CDR3 is 15 amino acids long. The CDR3 loop is CASSHGGSTNEKLFF. In DNA form, the CDR3 reads TGTGCCAGCAGCCATGGAGGGTCAACTAATGAAAAACTGTTTTTT.

The chain recombines TRBV4-3 with TRBJ2-7; the match to TRBD1 covers 12 bases. Germline assignment: CDR1 LGHNA and CDR2 YSLEER. This CDR3 region has 15 residues. V shed 5 bases and J 2 bases; nucleotides not matched to a gene: 4. DNA of the CDR3: TGCGCCAGCAGCTACGGGACAGGGGGCACCTACGAGCAGTACTTC. Amino acid sequence: CASSYGTGGTYEQYF.

This rearrangement joins TRBV3-1 (or the pseudogene TRBV3-2) to TRBJ2-5; a possible D gene is TRBD2 (5 bases). This CDR3 has 17 residues. V dropped 0 bases and J dropped 5 bases, with 19 bases sitting between them. Germline V lookup: CDR1 LGHDT, CDR2 YNNKEL (reference sequence). The CDR3 protein is CASSQDARDTRTETQYF. CDR3 nucleotide sequence: TGTGCCAGCAGCCAAGATGCGAGGGATACTAGGACGGAGACCCAGTACTTC.

This clone has just one count. The chain employs TRBV11-2 and TRBJ2-7; 12 bases agree with TRBD1. There are 14 residues in the CDR3. Germline-derived CDR1 and CDR2 are SGHAT and FQNNGV. With 5 bases clipped from V and 6 bases from J, the junction kept 5 bases outside the gene matches. DNA for the CDR3: TGTGCCAGCAGCCCGGGACAGGGGGCACGCGAGCAGTACTTC. Protein product: CASSPGQGAREQYF.

The chain recombines TRBV15 with TRBJ1-5, with 7 bases matching TRBD1. The V segment lost 0 bases and the J segment 5 bases; nucleotides outside the gene matches: 4. Germline V gene sequence: CDR1 LNHNV, CDR2 YYDKDF (reference sequence). The length of the CDR3 is 15 residues. The CDR3 sequence is CATSRDPDRDQPQHF. The CDR3 nucleotides read TGTGCCACCAGCAGAGACCCCGACAGGGATCAGCCCCAGCATTTT. The full variable domain, its missing parts supplied by reference TRBV15 and TRBJ1-5, is DAMVIQNPRYQVTQFGKPVTLSCSQTLNHNVMYWYQQKSSQAPKLLFHYYDKDFNNEADTPDNFQSRRPNTSFCFLDIRSPGLGDTAMYLCATSRDPDRDQPQHFGDGTRLSIL.

The V gene is TRBV5-4, the J gene TRBJ2-1, with 7 bases that match TRBD1. The CDR3 is 15 amino acids. The germline CDR1 and CDR2 sequences are SGHNT and YYREEE (reference sequence). Losses at the gene ends were 5 bases for V and 4 bases for J; bases not matched to a gene: 9. CDR3 residues: CASSPTGDRYNEQFF. The CDR3 DNA sequence: TGTGCCAGCAGTCCGACCGGGGACAGATACAATGAGCAGTTCTTC.

This rearrangement joins TRBV5-1 to TRBJ2-5; 8 bases line up with TRBD2. V dropped 0 bases and J dropped 4; count of bases not matched to a gene: 11. In germline, CDR1 is SGHRS, CDR2 YFSETQ. This CDR3 is 17 amino acids long. CDR3 amino acids: CASSLDPLRGASETQYF. As DNA, the CDR3 is TGCGCCAGCAGCTTGGACCCGTTGCGGGGGGCCTCAGAGACCCAGTACTTC.

V gene TRBV11-1 combines with J gene TRBJ2-7, with TRBD2 identical over 13 bases. This CDR3 is built from 14 residues. V lost 5 bases and J lost 4; bases outside the gene matches: 2. Germline CDR1 and CDR2: SGHAT and FQDESV (reference sequence). The CDR3 coding sequence is TGTGCCAGCAGCCGGACTAGCGGGGGTTACGAGCAGTACTTC. Translating gives CASSRTSGGYEQYF.

This clone appeared once. The chain has TRBV5-1 and TRBJ2-7; 7 bases match TRBD1. The CDR3 is made up of 15 amino acids. Germline values: CDR1 SGHRS, CDR2 YFSETQ. Losses at the gene ends were 4 bases for V and 3 bases for J; bases not matched to a gene: 10. This CDR3 is CASSLSGTVYYEQYF. The CDR3, as DNA: TGCGCCAGCAGCCTATCCGGGACAGTATACTACGAGCAGTACTTC. The whole variable domain, remainder taken from reference TRBV5-1 and TRBJ2-7, is KAGVTQTPRYLIKTRGQQVTLSCSPISGHRSVSWYQQTPGQGLQFLFEYFSETQRNKGNFPGRFSGRQFSNSRSEMNVSTLELGDSALYLCASSLSGTVYYEQYFGPGTRLTVT.

The genes are TRBV2 and TRBJ1-2; D gene ambiguous. Germline CDR1 SNHLY, CDR2 FYNNEI. CDR3 size: 16 residues. V was cut by 4 bases and J by 0 bases, with 15 bases left in between. The CDR3 spells CASSGPFWAANYGYTF. In DNA, the CDR3 is TGTGCCAGCAGTGGACCGTTCTGGGCTGCTAACTATGGCTACACCTTC.

The rearrangement uses TRBV28 and TRBJ2-7; 7 bases agree with TRBD1. CDR1 is MDHEN, CDR2 SYDVKM, per germline. CDR3 length: 17 amino acids. With 6 bases clipped from V and 2 bases from J, the junction kept 16 bases outside the gene matches. CDR3 region: CASSSSGWGQTTYEQYF. The DNA for the CDR3 is TGTGCCAGCAGCTCCTCTGGGTGGGGACAGACAACCTACGAGCAGTACTTC.

The chain recombines TRBV5-4 with TRBJ2-2; the match to TRBD1 covers 7 bases. Germline-derived CDR1 and CDR2 are SGHNT and YYREEE (reference sequence). V gave up 4 bases and J gave up 3 bases; unmatched junction bases: 12. The CDR3 extends over 17 amino acids. The CDR3 is CASSTTPQGRDTGELFF. Here the CDR3 DNA reads TGTGCCAGCAGCACGACACCACAGGGGCGGGACACCGGGGAGCTGTTTTTT.

This chain joins TRBV3-1 (or the pseudogene TRBV3-2) and TRBJ1-4, with 7 bases identical to TRBD1. Germline V CDR1 and CDR2: LGHDT, YNNKEL (reference sequence). CDR3 length: 16 residues. Trimming took 0 bases from V and 4 from J; bases not matched to a gene: 5. CDR3 region: CASSQEGTGVNEKLFF. The CDR3 nucleotides are TGTGCCAGCAGCCAAGAAGGTACAGGGGTTAATGAAAAACTGTTTTTT.

The chain employs TRBV3-1 (or the pseudogene TRBV3-2) and TRBJ2-3; no clear D gene. The germline V gene has CDR1 LGHDT and CDR2 YNNKEL (reference sequence). The CDR3 sequence is 13 residues long. Deletions cut 5 bases from V and 0 bases from J, with 6 bases between. The CDR3 region is CASSFGSTDTQYF. For the CDR3, the DNA is TGTGCCAGCAGCTTCGGGAGCACAGATACGCAGTATTTT.

The chain recombines TRBV6-2 or TRBV6-3 with TRBJ1-6, with TRBD1 as a possible D gene (6 bases). Trimming took 5 bases from V and 9 from J, leaving 17 bases between them. The CDR3 extends over 15 amino acids. The germline CDR1 and CDR2 sequences are MNHEY and SVGEGT. This chain's CDR3 is CASSSNRVTRSPLHF. The CDR3 nucleotides read TGTGCCAGCAGTAGCAACAGGGTTACACGTTCACCCCTCCACTTT.

This sequence joins TRBV19 and TRBJ1-6; the D gene is possibly TRBD1 (5 bases). Germline-derived CDR1 and CDR2 are LNHDA and SQIVND (reference sequence). CDR3 length: 13 amino acids. V was cut by 9 bases and J by 3 bases, with 9 bases left in between. CDR3 sequence: CASGGDYNSPLHF. The CDR3 bases are TGTGCCAGCGGGGGGGACTATAATTCACCCCTCCACTTT.

This clone was recorded a few times. The chain carries TRBV7-9 and TRBJ2-2; D is possibly TRBD1 (6 bases). The CDR3 is 12 residues long. V gave up 8 bases and J gave up 9 bases, with 13 bases separating them. Germline CDR1 SEHNR, CDR2 FQNEAQ (reference sequence). This CDR3 reads CASWQQGRELFF. The DNA for the CDR3 is TGTGCCAGCTGGCAACAGGGAAGGGAGCTGTTTTTT.

This chain joins TRBV19 and TRBJ2-2, with 7 nucleotides matching TRBD1. CDR3 length: 15 residues. From germline, CDR1 is LNHDA and CDR2 SQIVND (reference sequence). J gave up 6 bases and V 6 bases, and 10 bases lay outside the gene matches. Here the CDR3 DNA reads TGTGCCAGTAGGTCCGGGACAGTGTCCGCCGGGGAGCTGTTTTTT. Its translation is CASRSGTVSAGELFF.

The J gene is TRBJ1-4, the V gene TRBV10-3; no clear D. CDR1 and CDR2 (germline): ENHRY, SYGVKD. The CDR3 is 15 amino acids. V was shortened by 6 bases and J by 5 bases, with 16 bases between the two germline ends. CDR3: CAISEEGARNEKLFF. The CDR3, as DNA: TGTGCCATCAGCGAGGAGGGAGCCAGAAATGAAAAACTGTTTTTT.